This paragraph reports one T cell receptor beta chain. This entry comes from a study of sequential checkpoint blockade in melanoma. For the study at large: Arm A got nivolumab then ipilimumab; arm B the reverse, 1:1. After both sequences, patients received maintenance nivolumab.

This sample's treatment: randomized to nivolumab then ipilimumab (arm A) or the reverse (arm B). From thawed PBMCs, live CD3+CD8+ cells negative for CD19 and CD56 were sorted. Sequencing used immunoSEQ multiplex PCR; TCRdb keeps in-frame clones, though not all of them. The sample carries under 40,000 clones, 70% to 90% recorded once. Sequences were derived from CD8+ T cells sorted from blood (inferred from file names), sampled from a patient given nivolumab and ipilimumab in sequence. The receptor was isolated from a human donor with melanoma.

The CDR3 coding sequence is TGTGCCAGCAGCCAAGATAACAGCTCTGGAAACACCATATATTTT. Translating it yields CASSQDNSSGNTIYF. The chain has TRBV4-2 and TRBJ1-3; no clear D gene. Germline V gene lookup returns CDR1 LGHNA and CDR2 YNFKEQ. V shed 0 bases and J shed 0 bases, with 6 bases lying between them. CDR3 length: 15 residues.